The clone carrying this T cell receptor (beta chain) was counted once. Here immunoSEQ multiplex PCR was the method, and the copy in TCRdb shows in-frame clones only, minus some. The data contain about 580,000 clones, about 98% of them seen just once; the ten biggest clones take up 0.3%. These data belong to a study of shared clonotypes between healthy human individuals. CD45RO-negative CD8 cells positively selected for CCR7 made up the naive population, which excluded terminally differentiated effector memory CD45RA+ cells. The CDR3 is 17 residues long. CDR1 is SGHRS and CDR2 is YFSETQ in the germline V gene. V was clipped by 4 bases and J by 7 bases, with 24 bases between them.

The sample consisted of naive CD8+ T cells sorted from blood. The source of this sequence is a man under 40 in good health. This sequence joins TRBV5-1 and TRBJ2-1; D gene uncertain. CDR3 in amino acids: CASSLGLTVVSQNEQFF. The DNA of the CDR3 is TGCGCCAGCAGCCTGGGGTTGACGGTAGTAAGTCAGAATGAGCAGTTCTTC.